This passage covers 32 T cell receptor beta chains from one sample sequenced in a study of CD8+CD57+ T cells in acquired aplastic anemia. For sequencing, patients were chosen who had shown expansion of CD8+CD57+ cells by flow cytometry. Genomic DNA, the template, was used for profiling of the TCR beta VDJ and CDR3. TCRdb passed the reads through MiXCR, listing each CDR3 protein once. The sample shows just over 200,000 distinct CDR3 sequences, 65% of them seen only once. The sequencing sample was made of sorted CD4+, CD8+, or CD8+CD57+ T cells (not recorded which) from PBMCs. The receptors come from a human donor with aplastic anemia.

Here the CDR3 DNA reads TGTGCCAGCAGCTTTGCGGATACGCAGTATTTT. This gives the protein CASSFADTQYF. This chain links TRBV7-9 with TRBJ2-3; D is undetermined. Germline V gene sequence: CDR1 SEHNR, CDR2 FQNEAQ (reference sequence). This CDR3 has 11 residues. V was trimmed by 3 bases and J by 6 bases, leaving 4 bases between them.

This rearrangement joins TRBV5-1 to TRBJ1-5; D remains unclear. Germline V CDR1 and CDR2: SGHRS, YFSETQ. The CDR3 is made up of 13 amino acids. V lost 1 base, J lost 4 bases, and 6 bases lay in between. CDR3 loop: CASSLSTNQPQHF. CDR3 coding DNA: TGCGCCAGCAGCTTGTCTACTAATCAGCCCCAGCATTTT.

This clonotype was picked up one time. The V and J genes are TRBV9 and TRBJ2-5; D possibly matches TRBD1 or TRBD2 (5 bases each). Per the germline V gene, CDR1 is SGDLS and CDR2 is YYNGEE. Trimming removed 4 bases at V and 2 bases at J, with 18 bases between. The CDR3 is 16 amino acids. The CDR3 sequence is CASSKNGTLRQETQYF. CDR3 bases: TGTGCCAGCAGCAAAAACGGGACCCTCCGGCAAGAGACCCAGTACTTC.

The rearrangement joins TRBV20-1 to TRBJ2-7; D remains ambiguous. Germline V CDR1 and CDR2: DFQATT, SNEGSKA (reference sequence). Trimming took 6 bases from V and 3 from J, leaving 15 bases between them. This CDR3 is built from 13 residues. DNA of the CDR3: TGCAGTGCAATTCTGGACGGTGACTACGAGCAGTACTTC. Residues: CSAILDGDYEQYF.

The chain is built from TRBV13 and TRBJ1-1, with a weak D call TRBD1 (5 bases). The CDR3 is made up of 12 amino acids. Germline V gene sequence: CDR1 PRHDT, CDR2 FYEKMQ (reference sequence). V lost 4 bases and J 7 bases, leaving 10 bases between the germline ends. The CDR3 nucleotides read TGTGCCAGCAGCTCGGGACGGTTTGAAGCTTTCTTT. This encodes CASSSGRFEAFF.

This chain links TRBV7-9 with TRBJ1-1; D remains ambiguous. The CDR3 runs 14 residues. Germline V lookup: CDR1 SEHNR, CDR2 FQNEAQ (reference sequence). V gave up 0 bases and J gave up 7 bases, with 12 bases separating them. Written as DNA, the CDR3 is TGTGCCAGCAGCTTAGCGTCGCTCCCGGGTGAAGCTTTCTTT. Translated, it gives CASSLASLPGEAFF.

This clonotype was seen a handful of times. The rearrangement joins TRBV12-3 or TRBV12-4 to TRBJ2-2, with D tentatively TRBD1 (6 bases). This CDR3 contains 14 residues. V lost 1 base to trimming and J lost 9 bases, with 12 bases between them. The CDR3 nucleotides read TGTGCCAGCAGTTTAGGTCGAGGGGGTAGGGAGCTGTTTTTT. Translating gives CASSLGRGGRELFF.

The V gene is TRBV4-1, the J gene TRBJ2-7; 11 positions match TRBD2. V dropped 3 bases and J dropped 6; count of bases not matched to a gene: 7. The CDR3 contains 15 residues. Germline values: CDR1 MGHRA, CDR2 YSYEKL. Written as DNA, the CDR3 is TGCGCCAGCAGCCAGTTGACTAGCGGGATTCGCGAGCAGTACTTC. Protein: CASSQLTSGIREQYF.

Only a few counts were recorded for this clonotype. The J gene is TRBJ1-6, the V gene TRBV7-3; 9 bases match TRBD1. This CDR3 contains 15 residues. From germline, CDR1 is SGHTA and CDR2 FQGTGA. V gave up 7 bases and J gave up 7 bases; unmatched junction bases: 8. The CDR3 nucleotides are TGTGCCAGCACCTGGGGGACAGGGAGCAATTCACCCCTCCACTTT. Protein sequence: CASTWGTGSNSPLHF.

The V call is TRBV19, the J call TRBJ1-1; no firm D call. V lost 6 bases to trimming and J lost 4 bases, with 15 bases between them. The CDR3 has 14 residues. Germline lookup yields CDR1 LNHDA and CDR2 SQIVND (reference sequence). The CDR3 region is CASRGRPPGTEAFF. As DNA, the CDR3 is TGTGCCAGTAGAGGTCGTCCCCCGGGCACTGAAGCTTTCTTT.

The V gene is TRBV7-2, the J gene TRBJ1-6; possible D gene TRBD1, 5 bases. The CDR3 consists of 13 residues. V lost 4 bases to trimming and J lost 9 bases, with 10 bases between them. Germline-derived CDR1 and CDR2 are SGHTA and FQGNSA. The CDR3 loop is CASSSRQTSPLHF. The CDR3 region has the DNA TGTGCCAGCAGCTCCAGACAGACTTCACCCCTCCACTTT.

The chain carries TRBV20-1 and TRBJ1-2; D might be TRBD1 (5 bases). Germline V lookup: CDR1 DFQATT, CDR2 SNEGSKA (reference sequence). The V end was cut by 0 bases, the J end by 2 bases, with 10 bases between. The CDR3 sequence is 14 residues long. CDR3 bases: TGCAGTGCTAGAGAGATGCGGGACAACTATGGCTACACCTTC. Protein: CSAREMRDNYGYTF.

The rearrangement uses TRBV7-3 and TRBJ2-7; D call uncertain. The CDR3 consists of 13 residues. Looked up from germline, CDR1 is SGHTA and CDR2 is FQGTGA. Trimming left V 2 bases short and J 5 bases short, with 10 bases between. In DNA, the CDR3 is TGTGCCAGCAGCTTAGGTCGTAATAACGAGCAGTACTTC. Encoded protein: CASSLGRNNEQYF.

The count of this clonotype is one. The chain uses TRBV24-1 and TRBJ2-1, with D unclear. V was cut by 5 bases and J by 7 bases, with 5 bases left in between. In germline, CDR1 is KGHDR, CDR2 SFDVKD. The CDR3 runs to 11 residues. The CDR3 DNA reads as TGTGCCACCAGTGTCGTGAATGAGCAGTTCTTC. Protein sequence: CATSVVNEQFF.

This clonotype was found a few times. V usage is TRBV20-1 and J usage is TRBJ2-6; the match to TRBD1 covers 7 bases. CDR3 size: 17 residues. Germline trimming cut 6 bases from V and 1 base from J; bases unmatched to any gene: 12. Germline V gives CDR1 DFQATT, CDR2 SNEGSKA (reference sequence). This CDR3 is CSAATGASLSGANVLTF. The CDR3 coding sequence is TGCAGTGCCGCTACAGGGGCGAGTCTGTCTGGGGCCAACGTCCTGACTTTC.

In the case of this clonotype: An end of the junction differs from the germline gene, which may be a read error. The V call is TRBV25-1, the J call TRBJ2-7; D perhaps matches TRBD1 (6 bases). The CDR3 totals 14 residues. Germline V gives CDR1 MGHDK, CDR2 SYGVNS. The CDR3 loop is CASGGGQGSSEQYF. The DNA for the CDR3 is TGTGCCAGCGGTGGTGGGCAGGGGTCCTCCGAGCAGTACTTC.

The chain joins TRBV7-9 to TRBJ2-5; perhaps TRBD1 as D (5 bases). The germline V gene has CDR1 SEHNR and CDR2 FQNEAQ (reference sequence). The germline V and J ends were trimmed by 8 bases and 5 bases, with 15 bases remaining between them. This CDR3 is built from 13 residues. CDR3 sequence (DNA): TGTGCCAGCGCCAGCCAGGGTTTGGAGACCCAGTACTTC. It specifies CASASQGLETQYF.

The J gene is TRBJ1-2, the V gene TRBV5-1, with unresolved D. Between the trimmed V and J ends, which lost 0 bases and 4 bases, there was a span of 13 bases. CDR1 and CDR2 (germline): SGHRS, YFSETQ. CDR3 length: 15 residues. The CDR3 DNA reads TGCGCCAGCAGCTTGGATCCAGGAGGAGGCTATGGCTACACCTTC. This codes for CASSLDPGGGYGYTF.

The J gene is TRBJ1-5, the V gene TRBV19; D gene unclear. This CDR3 region has 13 residues. V was cut by 8 bases and J by 7 bases, with 15 bases left in between. CDR1 and CDR2 (germline): LNHDA, SQIVND (reference sequence). CDR3 residues: CASRGQAGQPQHF. The CDR3 coding sequence is TGTGCCAGTCGAGGGCAGGCGGGGCAGCCCCAGCATTTT.

The chain combines TRBV20-1 with TRBJ2-2; D gene uncertain. The germline gives CDR1 DFQATT, CDR2 SNEGSKA (reference sequence). The germline V and J ends were trimmed by 6 bases and 2 bases, with 13 bases remaining between them. The CDR3 length is 14 residues. The CDR3 protein is CSASDPVNTGELFF. The CDR3, as DNA: TGCAGTGCCTCCGACCCAGTCAACACCGGGGAGCTGTTTTTT.

The chain is built from TRBV4-3 and TRBJ2-1; no firm D call. This CDR3 contains 14 residues. Trimming pared 0 bases from V and 3 bases from J, leaving 6 bases between. Germline V gene sequence: CDR1 LGHNA, CDR2 YSLEER. The CDR3 DNA is TGCGCCAGCAGCCAAGAGTTGGGCTACAATGAGCAGTTCTTC. Its protein is CASSQELGYNEQFF.

A few counts support this clonotype. This rearrangement joins TRBV6-2 or TRBV6-3 to TRBJ2-5, with 11 bases that match TRBD2. The V gene end was trimmed by 6 bases and the J gene end by 1 base; junction bases not matched to a gene: 7. The CDR3 has 16 amino acids. The germline CDR1 and CDR2 sequences are MNHEY and SVGEGT. The CDR3 DNA follows: TGTGCCAGCAGCCTGCATAGCGGGGGGGGCCAAGAGACCCAGTACTTC. Translation: CASSLHSGGGQETQYF.

This clonotype was counted between two and nine times. The V and J genes are TRBV4-2 and TRBJ1-1; D uncertain. Germline V gene data show CDR1 as LGHNA and CDR2 as YNFKEQ. The CDR3 totals 13 residues. V lost 0 bases, J lost 2 bases, and 4 bases lay in between. DNA for the CDR3: TGTGCCAGCAGCCAAGAGCCAAACACTGAAGCTTTCTTT. It yields the protein CASSQEPNTEAFF.

This clonotype was recorded a few times. The chain has TRBV5-1 and TRBJ1-1; D is uncertain. The CDR3 extends over 10 amino acids. Per the germline V gene, CDR1 is SGHRS and CDR2 is YFSETQ. The V and J ends lost 0 bases and 12 bases respectively, with 6 bases between them. CDR3 residues: CASSLGVTFF. For the CDR3, the DNA is TGCGCCAGCAGCTTGGGAGTGACTTTCTTT. The full variable domain, completed using reference TRBV5-1 and TRBJ1-1, is KAGVTQTPRYLIKTRGQQVTLSCSPISGHRSVSWYQQTPGQGLQFLFEYFSETQRNKGNFPGRFSGRQFSNSRSEMNVSTLELGDSALYLCASSLGVTFFGQGTRLTVV.

V gene TRBV7-8 combines with J gene TRBJ1-1; D remains unclear. The CDR3 sequence is 14 residues long. V was pared by 1 base and J by 6 bases, with 12 bases between. Germline CDR1 and CDR2: SGHVS and FQNEAQ. CDR3 loop: CASSLEKGSAEAFF. DNA of the CDR3: TGTGCCAGCAGCTTAGAGAAGGGATCGGCTGAAGCTTTCTTT.

This sequence joins TRBV29-1 and TRBJ1-4; TRBD1 agrees at 8 bases. The trim removed 1 base at V and 6 bases at J, leaving 4 bases unmatched. The CDR3 runs 14 residues. The germline CDR1 and CDR2 sequences are SQVTM and ANQGSEA. This CDR3 reads CSVEGGQDYEKLFF. CDR3 bases: TGCAGCGTTGAAGGGGGACAGGATTATGAAAAACTGTTTTTT.

The chain has TRBV7-9 and TRBJ2-1; D possibly matches TRBD1 or TRBD2 (5 bases each). This CDR3 has 12 residues. Trimming removed 5 bases at V and 6 bases at J, with 8 bases between. Germline-derived CDR1 and CDR2 are SEHNR and FQNEAQ (reference sequence). The CDR3 region has the DNA TGTGCCAGCAGCGCGAGGGGCAATGAGCAGTTCTTC. Residues: CASSARGNEQFF.

This clonotype was seen only a few times. The chain has TRBV20-1 and TRBJ1-1; 7 bases map to TRBD1. Germline V gene sequence: CDR1 DFQATT, CDR2 SNEGSKA (reference sequence). The V gene end was trimmed by 2 bases and the J gene end by 4 bases; junction bases not matched to a gene: 7. CDR3 length: 14 residues. CDR3 in DNA: TGCAGTGCTAGAAAAGGACAGGAAATCACTGAAGCTTTCTTT. Its translation is CSARKGQEITEAFF.

CDR3 amino acids: CASSISRGRGNQPQHF. The DNA of the CDR3 is TGTGCCAGTAGTATTAGCAGGGGACGGGGCAATCAGCCCCAGCATTTT. The J gene is TRBJ1-5, the V gene TRBV19, with TRBD1 as a possible D gene (6 bases). This CDR3 has 16 amino acids. Germline V gives CDR1 LNHDA, CDR2 SQIVND (reference sequence). Trimming shortened V by 3 bases and J by 2 bases, and 14 bases separated the two germline ends.

Here the CDR3 reads CASGHGRESFNEQFF. The CDR3 DNA sequence: TGTGCCAGCGGGCATGGCAGGGAGAGCTTCAATGAGCAGTTCTTC. The chain uses TRBV9 and TRBJ2-1; either TRBD1 or TRBD2 may fit D (5 bases each). V was pared by 7 bases and J by 6 bases, with 20 bases between. The CDR3 covers 15 residues. CDR1 is SGDLS and CDR2 is YYNGEE in the germline V gene.

This clonotype was counted between two and nine times. The V call is TRBV5-1, the J call TRBJ2-7; tentatively, D is TRBD1 (6 bases). V lost 2 bases and J lost 7, with 7 bases in between. CDR3 length: 11 amino acids. CDR1 and CDR2 from the germline V gene are SGHRS and YFSETQ. The CDR3 protein is CASSFGTEQYF. The CDR3 DNA sequence: TGCGCCAGCAGCTTTGGGACAGAGCAGTACTTC. Full variable domain (rest looked up from reference TRBV5-1 and TRBJ2-7): KAGVTQTPRYLIKTRGQQVTLSCSPISGHRSVSWYQQTPGQGLQFLFEYFSETQRNKGNFPGRFSGRQFSNSRSEMNVSTLELGDSALYLCASSFGTEQYFGPGTRLTVT.

The table lists this clonotype with a few counts. The V gene is TRBV20-1, the J gene TRBJ2-1; D is uncertain. The germline gives CDR1 DFQATT, CDR2 SNEGSKA (reference sequence). Between the trimmed V and J ends, which lost 1 base and 0 bases, there was a span of 13 bases. The CDR3 sequence is 16 residues long. CDR3 bases: TGCAGTGCTAGAGGACTGGCCTCACACTCCTACAATGAGCAGTTCTTC. Protein product: CSARGLASHSYNEQFF.